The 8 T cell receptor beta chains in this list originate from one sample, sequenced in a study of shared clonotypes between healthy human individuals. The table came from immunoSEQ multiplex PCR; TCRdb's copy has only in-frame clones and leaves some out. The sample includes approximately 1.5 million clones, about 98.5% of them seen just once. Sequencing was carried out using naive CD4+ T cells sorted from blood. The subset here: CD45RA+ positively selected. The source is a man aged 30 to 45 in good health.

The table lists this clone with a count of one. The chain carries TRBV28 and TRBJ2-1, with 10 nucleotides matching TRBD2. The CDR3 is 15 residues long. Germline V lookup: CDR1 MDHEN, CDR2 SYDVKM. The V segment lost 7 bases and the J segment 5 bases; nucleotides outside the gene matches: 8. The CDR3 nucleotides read TGTGCCAGCACAAAACTAGCGGGAAGGAACAATGAGCAGTTCTTC. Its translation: CASTKLAGRNNEQFF.

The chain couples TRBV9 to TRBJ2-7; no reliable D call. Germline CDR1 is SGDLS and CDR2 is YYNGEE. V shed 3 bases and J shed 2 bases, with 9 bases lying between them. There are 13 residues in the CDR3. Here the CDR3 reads CASSGQTPYEQYF. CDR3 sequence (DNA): TGTGCCAGCAGCGGGCAAACCCCCTACGAGCAGTACTTC.

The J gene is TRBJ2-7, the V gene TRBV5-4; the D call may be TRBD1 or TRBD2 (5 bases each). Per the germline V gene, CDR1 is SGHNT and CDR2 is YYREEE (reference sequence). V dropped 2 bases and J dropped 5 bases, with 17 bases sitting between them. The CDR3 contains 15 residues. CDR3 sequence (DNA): TGTGCCAGCAGCTTCCCCCGGGACCCCGGCCACGAGCAGTACTTC. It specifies CASSFPRDPGHEQYF.

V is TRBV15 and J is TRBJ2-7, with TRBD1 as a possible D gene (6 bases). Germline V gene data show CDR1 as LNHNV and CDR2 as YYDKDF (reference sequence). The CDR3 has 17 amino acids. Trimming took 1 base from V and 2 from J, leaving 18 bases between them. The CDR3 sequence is CATSRATLRTAAYEQYF. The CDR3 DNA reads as TGTGCCACCAGCAGAGCCACTCTTCGGACAGCGGCCTACGAGCAGTACTTC.

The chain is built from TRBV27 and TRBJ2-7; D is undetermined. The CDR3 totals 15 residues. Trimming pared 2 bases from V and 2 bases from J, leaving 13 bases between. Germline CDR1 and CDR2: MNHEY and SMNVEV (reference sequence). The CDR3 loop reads CASSLRSGTTYEQYF. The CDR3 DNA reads TGTGCCAGCAGTTTACGTTCGGGCACCACCTACGAGCAGTACTTC.

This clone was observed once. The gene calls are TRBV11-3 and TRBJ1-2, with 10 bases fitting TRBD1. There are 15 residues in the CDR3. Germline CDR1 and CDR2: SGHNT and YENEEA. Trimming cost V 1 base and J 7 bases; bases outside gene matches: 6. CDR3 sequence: CASSLARQGAGGYTF. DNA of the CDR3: TGTGCCAGCAGCTTAGCGAGACAGGGGGCTGGTGGCTACACCTTC.

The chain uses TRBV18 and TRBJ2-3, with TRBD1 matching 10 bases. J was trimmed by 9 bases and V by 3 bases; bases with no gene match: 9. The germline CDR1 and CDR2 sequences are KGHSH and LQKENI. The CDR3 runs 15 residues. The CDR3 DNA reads TGTGCCAGCTCACCCCGGGACAGGGGCCGAAGGACGCAGTATTTT. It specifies CASSPRDRGRRTQYF.

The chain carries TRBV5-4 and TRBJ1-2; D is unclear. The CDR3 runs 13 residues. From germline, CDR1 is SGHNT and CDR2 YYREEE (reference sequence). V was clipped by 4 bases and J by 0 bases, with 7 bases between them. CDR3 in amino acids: CASSPSANYGYTF. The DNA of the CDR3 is TGTGCCAGCAGCCCCTCTGCTAACTATGGCTACACCTTC.